The sequence of this T cell receptor beta chain was determined in a study of T cells after yellow fever vaccination. Study-wide context: Libraries from low-cell-number fractions were prepared with the SMART-Seq v4 Ultra Low Input RNA kit. Broader study findings: Weaker, the secondary response peaked sooner, at day 5 versus 15.

The CDR3 contains 15 residues. V lost 8 bases to trimming and J lost 1 base, with 14 bases between them. This clonotype was picked up many times. Antigen: not known. Template switching with 5'RACE generated the TCR cDNA and added a universal primer site and UMIs. TCRdb re-called the 5' RACE reads through MiXCR, storing one row per CDR3 protein. The sample includes about 300,000 distinct CDR3 sequences, about 6.6% of them seen just once. The V call is TRBV12-3 or TRBV12-4, the J call TRBJ2-2; D call uncertain. Sample: PBMCs, taken about 49 days after the first yellow fever vaccination. This clonotype was sampled from a man younger than 35 who received the YFV17D yellow fever vaccine. This CDR3 is CASAIASVNTGELFF. In DNA, the CDR3 is TGTGCCAGCGCGATCGCCTCAGTGAACACCGGGGAGCTGTTTTTT.